This is a list of T cell receptor beta chains from one sample in a study of T cells in Graves' hyperthyroidism and ophthalmopathy. TCRdb reprocessed the multiplex PCR reads via MiXCR and lists one record per CDR3 protein. This sample carries 730,000 or so distinct CDR3 sequences, 18% of them seen once, and the ten largest clones take around 15%. Specimen: blood. The receptor set was obtained from a woman in her 50s with Graves' hyperthyroidism that later progressed to Graves' ophthalmopathy. The CDR3 runs from the conserved cysteine through the conserved F or W. The D gene is left open where the match is weak. Where a row states a size, it is once, few, many or the class of an expanded clone; other rows omit it.

cdr3_length	clone_size	v_call	d_call	j_call	cdr3_nt	cdr3_aa
14	.	TRBV7-2	.	TRBJ2-5	TGTGCCAGCAGCTTAGTGGCGTACACCGAGACCCAGTACTTC	CASSLVAYTETQYF
14	many	TRBV11-1	.	TRBJ2-3	TGTGCCAGCAGCTTAGCAGGGTCGGCAGATACGCAGTATTTT	CASSLAGSADTQYF
14	once	TRBV9	TRBD2	TRBJ2-5	TGTGCCAGCAACGTCCGGGGGGGCGGGGAGACCCAGTACTTC	CASNVRGGGETQYF
14	few	TRBV20-1	TRBD1	TRBJ1-6	TGCAGTGCCCCTGGGACAGGGGGAAATTCACCCCTCCACTTT	CSAPGTGGNSPLHF
16	.	TRBV5-1	.	TRBJ2-5	TGCGCCAGCAGCCCTAACGCGGGCCTAGCAGGAGAGACCCAGTACTTC	CASSPNAGLAGETQYF
17	many	TRBV3-1	.	TRBJ2-2	TGTGCCAGCAGCCAAGATCTTGCCAGGATTGGAACCGGGGAGCTGTTTTTT	CASSQDLARIGTGELFF
15	.	TRBV19	.	TRBJ1-5	TGTGCCAGTAGTATAGTGGGAGGCGATCGTCAGCCCCAGCATTTT	CASSIVGGDRQPQHF
13	many	TRBV5-1	.	TRBJ2-7	TGCGCCAGCAGCTGGGACTGGGACTACGAGCAGTACTTC	CASSWDWDYEQYF
13	many	TRBV11-3	.	TRBJ1-1	TGTGCCAGCAGTTATAGGGGGAGCACTGAAGCTTTCTTT	CASSYRGSTEAFF
15	many	TRBV11-2	.	TRBJ2-7	TGTGCCAGCAGCTTAGCCCCGGACCTATACTACGAGCAGTACTTC	CASSLAPDLYYEQYF
14	.	TRBV20-1	.	TRBJ1-1	TGCAGTGCTAGTGAACTTAGGGTGGGGAGGGCAGCTTTCTTT	CSASELRVGRAAFF
14	.	TRBV20-1	.	TRBJ2-7	TGCAGTGCTAGAGATCGCGGGAAAACCTACGAGCAGTACTTC	CSARDRGKTYEQYF
13	few	TRBV20-1	.	TRBJ1-1	TGCAGTGCTTCGCGGGCGATGAACACTGAAGCTTTCTTT	CSASRAMNTEAFF
18	.	TRBV12-3/TRBV12-4	TRBD2	TRBJ2-3	TGTGCCAGCAGTTTAGCAGGCCTAGCGGGGGGGCCGGTGGATACGCAGTATTTT	CASSLAGLAGGPVDTQYF
13	.	TRBV12-3/TRBV12-4	.	TRBJ2-3	TGTGCCAGCAGTTTACCAACCACAGATACGCAGTATTTT	CASSLPTTDTQYF
14	.	TRBV5-1	TRBD1	TRBJ1-6	TGCGCCAGCAGCGGCGGGACAGGGGACCTCCCCCTCCACTTT	CASSGGTGDLPLHF
13	.	TRBV29-1	TRBD1	TRBJ1-4	TGCAGCGTTCGACAGGGGTTGGGTGAAAAACTGTTTTTT	CSVRQGLGEKLFF
11	many	TRBV30	.	TRBJ2-5	TGTGCCTGGAGCATGACGGGGGTACTGTACTTC	CAWSMTGVLYF
13	many	TRBV3-1	.	TRBJ1-3	TGTGCCAGCAGCCAAGGGGTCGGTAACACCATATATTTT	CASSQGVGNTIYF
14	few	TRBV15	.	TRBJ1-2	TGTGCCACCAGCAGAGATAAAACGGGGAGTGGCTACACCTTC	CATSRDKTGSGYTF
14	.	TRBV6-5	.	TRBJ2-3	TGTGCCAGCAGTTACTCCGGGGAGGCAGATACGCAGTATTTT	CASSYSGEADTQYF
15	.	TRBV10-3	.	TRBJ2-7	TGTGCCATCAGACTCCGGGACACCTTATCCTACGAGCAGTACTTC	CAIRLRDTLSYEQYF
19	.	TRBV6-2/TRBV6-3	.	TRBJ1-6	TGTGCCAGCAGTTATGGGGGACTCAAGAGTCTGAGGAATAATTCACCCCTCCACTTT	CASSYGGLKSLRNNSPLHF
15	many	TRBV7-2	.	TRBJ2-5	TGTGCCAGCAGCCTTCAGACAGCGAACCAAGAGACCCAGTACTTC	CASSLQTANQETQYF
14	.	TRBV7-3	TRBD1	TRBJ2-2	TGTGCCAGCAGCACAGGGGGCGCAACCGGGGAGCTGTTTTTT	CASSTGGATGELFF
15	few	TRBV10-3	TRBD1	TRBJ2-1	TGTGCCATCACCTCGGACAGGGCTTCCTACAATGAGCAGTTCTTC	CAITSDRASYNEQFF
12	many	TRBV30	.	TRBJ1-5	TGTGCCTGGGCCCTCCGAGGGCAGCCCCAGCATTTT	CAWALRGQPQHF
14	.	TRBV27	.	TRBJ2-3	TGTGCCAGCAGGTTGGCGGGGTCAGTAGATACGCAGTATTTT	CASRLAGSVDTQYF
17	.	TRBV7-2	TRBD1	TRBJ1-5	TGTGCCAGCAGCTTAGATAGGTCAGGGGGCCGGAATCAGCCCCAGCATTTT	CASSLDRSGGRNQPQHF
15	.	TRBV4-1	TRBD1	TRBJ2-7	TGCGCCAGCAGCCAAGCCCGGACAGGCTCCTACGAGCAGTACTTC	CASSQARTGSYEQYF
14	few	TRBV12-3/TRBV12-4	.	TRBJ1-5	TGTGCCAGCAGTCCTCTGGACCTGGGGCAGCCCCAGCATTTT	CASSPLDLGQPQHF
18	.	TRBV9	.	TRBJ1-4	TGTGCCAGCAGCGTAGGTACCGGGCAGGGACAAACTAATGAAAAACCGTTTTTT	CASSVGTGQGQTNEKPFF
15	.	TRBV19	TRBD1	TRBJ1-1	TGTGCCAGTAGTAACTTAGGGACAGGGATAGGTGAAGCTTTCTTT	CASSNLGTGIGEAFF
16	.	TRBV2	.	TRBJ1-5	TGTGCCAGCAGCCATACGGAGGGGGTGGGCAATCAGCCCCAGCATTTT	CASSHTEGVGNQPQHF
17	few	TRBV12-3/TRBV12-4	TRBD2	TRBJ2-2	TGTGCCAGCAGTTTAAGGACTAGCGGGGGGAGTACCGGGGAGCTGTTTTTT	CASSLRTSGGSTGELFF
13	many	TRBV2	.	TRBJ2-1	TGTGCCAGCAAAGGGGGGCTTTACGATGAGCAGTTCTTC	CASKGGLYDEQFF
15	few	TRBV20-1	.	TRBJ2-3	TGCAGTGCTAGAGTTCCGGGGGCACCCACAGATACGCAGTATTTT	CSARVPGAPTDTQYF